The rows below give T cell receptor beta chains drawn from one sample of a study of low-dose radiotherapy and immunotherapy resistance in tumors. TCRdb itself ran the reads through MiXCR, one entry per CDR3 protein. The repertoire holds tens of thousands of distinct CDR3 sequences, with 20% to 25% as singletons. This specimen consisted of PBMCs, obtained after low-dose radiotherapy plus immunotherapy. These receptors came from a female donor with ovarian cancer. The CDR3 runs from the conserved cysteine through the conserved F or W. The D gene is left open where the match is weak. Clone size is shown for a subset of rows, as once, few, many or a class of expanded clone.

V gene	J gene	clone size	D gene	CDR3 DNA	CDR3 protein
TRBV11-2	TRBJ1-2	many	-	TGTGCCAGCAGCGGGGGGATGGGCTATGGCTACACCTTC	CASSGGMGYGYTF
TRBV29-1	TRBJ2-7	many	TRBD2	TGCAGCGTTGCCCCCCAACTAGCGGAAGCGCAGTACTTC	CSVAPQLAEAQYF
TRBV28	TRBJ2-2	many	TRBD1	TGTGCCAGCAGGGGGGACAGGGGGTTGCACGGGGAGCTGTTTTTT	CASRGDRGLHGELFF
TRBV20-1	TRBJ2-5	many	TRBD2	TGCAGTGCTACCTCCCATAGCGGCGGGACTAGCCTGGAGACCCAGTACTTC	CSATSHSGGTSLETQYF
TRBV15	TRBJ1-1	many	-	TGTGCCACCAGCAGAGACCTCGGGGGATCACCTGAAGCTTTCTTT	CATSRDLGGSPEAFF
TRBV6-2/TRBV6-3	TRBJ2-1	many	-	TGTGCCAGCAAAACTCGACGGCCGAGTCCTGAGCAGTTCTTC	CASKTRRPSPEQFF
TRBV19	TRBJ1-1	many	TRBD1	TGTGCCAGTAGCTTAAGACAGGGGGGTGAAGCTTTCTTT	CASSLRQGGEAFF
TRBV7-9	TRBJ2-6	many	-	TGTGCCAGCAGCTTAAGGGAAGGATCTGGGGCCAACGTCCTGACTTTC	CASSLREGSGANVLTF
TRBV19	TRBJ1-2	many	TRBD1	TGTGCCAGTAGTACCAAGACAGGGGGTCCTTATGGCTACACCTTC	CASSTKTGGPYGYTF
TRBV10-3	TRBJ1-4	many	-	TGTGCCATCAGTGAGTCCTTCGGGGGTGGAAATGAAAAACTGTTTTTT	CAISESFGGGNEKLFF
TRBV7-9	TRBJ2-1	many	TRBD2	TGTGCCAGCAGCCCCGAACCACTAGCGGGGTCTTCCTACAATGAGCAGTTCTTC	CASSPEPLAGSSYNEQFF
TRBV6-6	TRBJ2-3	many	-	TGTGCCAGCAGCCCTAGAGATACGCAGTATTTT	CASSPRDTQYF
TRBV10-3	TRBJ2-3	many	-	TGTGCCATCAGTGCCGGCGAAGGAGATACGCAGTATTTT	CAISAGEGDTQYF
TRBV27	TRBJ2-7	many	-	TGTGCCAGCAGTTTAAGGGGCAGGAGCTCCTACGAGCAGTACTTC	CASSLRGRSSYEQYF
TRBV7-2	TRBJ2-7	many	TRBD2	TGTGCCAGCAGCCAGACTAGCGGGAGTTTTTACGAGCAGTACTTC	CASSQTSGSFYEQYF
TRBV5-1	TRBJ1-1	few	-	TGCGCCAGCAGCTTGGATGGGTTTGAAGCTTTCTTT	CASSLDGFEAFF
TRBV5-1	TRBJ2-1	many	-	TGCGCCAGCAGCCTGACTAGAGGGGGAGTGGGAAATGAGCAGTTCTTC	CASSLTRGGVGNEQFF
TRBV6-1	TRBJ2-7	-	-	TGTGCCAGCAGTGAAAGAATGGACAGCGAGCAGTACTTC	CASSERMDSEQYF
TRBV6-2/TRBV6-3	TRBJ2-1	many	TRBD2	TGTGCCAGCAGTTACCCGGACGGACTAGCGGCCGTACACAATGAGCAGTTCTTC	CASSYPDGLAAVHNEQFF
TRBV14	TRBJ2-3	many	TRBD2	TGTGCCAGCAGCCGACAAAAGAAAGGACTAGCGGGGGCAGATACGCAGTATTTT	CASSRQKKGLAGADTQYF
TRBV7-2	TRBJ1-2	medium-sized	-	TGTGCCAGCAGTCCGGGACCAAACTATGGCTACACCTTC	CASSPGPNYGYTF
TRBV29-1	TRBJ2-3	many	-	TGCAGCGTCTCGGACCTGGATACGCAGTATTTT	CSVSDLDTQYF
TRBV28	TRBJ1-4	many	-	TGTGCCAGCACCGAGGGGGGTTCCAATGAAAAACTGTTTTTT	CASTEGGSNEKLFF
TRBV11-2	TRBJ1-4	-	-	TGTGCCAGCAGGTCCGCCGGGGAACTGTTTTTT	CASRSAGELFF
TRBV20-1	TRBJ2-7	many	-	TGCAGTGCTAGCCGGCTAGGCTCCTACGAGCAGTACTTC	CSASRLGSYEQYF
TRBV24-1	TRBJ2-1	many	TRBD1	TGTGCCACCAGTGATTTTTCAGGTCAGACAGGGACGTTGGATGAGCAGTTCTTC	CATSDFSGQTGTLDEQFF
TRBV28	TRBJ1-5	many	-	TGTGCCAGCAGTTCCAACAGCTATTATAGCAATCAGCCCCAGCATTTT	CASSSNSYYSNQPQHF
TRBV5-8	TRBJ2-5	many	TRBD2	TGTGCCAGCAGCCTAGCGGGGGGGCAAGAGACCCAGTACTTC	CASSLAGGQETQYF
TRBV20-1	TRBJ2-1	many	TRBD1	TGCAGTGCTAGAGATCTGGTTTCACACCCGGGACAGGGTTCATGGGAGCAGTTCTTC	CSARDLVSHPGQGSWEQFF
TRBV28	TRBJ2-7	many	TRBD1	TGTGCCAGCAGTTTTTTGGGACAGGGGACCTACGAGCAGTACTTC	CASSFLGQGTYEQYF
TRBV7-9	TRBJ2-5	many	-	TGTGCCAGCAGCTTGCAGAGCGAGGCCCAGTACTTC	CASSLQSEAQYF
TRBV11-3	TRBJ2-3	many	-	TGTGCCAGCAGATCCGACGGGAGTACAGATACGCAGTATTTT	CASRSDGSTDTQYF
TRBV29-1	TRBJ1-1	many	TRBD1	TGCAGCGTACGACAGGGAGGAGCAACTGAAGCTTTCTTT	CSVRQGGATEAFF
TRBV4-3	TRBJ2-3	many	TRBD2	TGCGCCAGCAGCCAAGAGGGGGGGGGACTAGCTACAGATACGCAGTATTTT	CASSQEGGGLATDTQYF
TRBV18	TRBJ2-2	many	-	TGTGCCAGCTCACCACCGAGGACAGCGAACACCGGGGAGCTGTTTTTT	CASSPPRTANTGELFF
TRBV5-5	TRBJ1-5	once	-	TGTGCCAGCAGCTTGAACGCGGGTAATCAGCCCCAGCATTTT	CASSLNAGNQPQHF